Listed below are T cell receptor beta chains from one sample, sequenced in a study of blood T cell repertoires in COVID-19. The table came from immunoSEQ multiplex PCR; TCRdb's copy has only in-frame clones and leaves some out. Here the sample spans some 170,000 clones, 84% being singletons. Source material: PBMCs or T cells enriched from blood (not recorded which). These receptors all come from a man between 50 and 59 years old who had recovered from COVID-19. CDR3s include the opening cysteine and the closing phenylalanine or tryptophan. D genes are given only for firm matches. Some rows have no size entry. The others give once, few or many, or a class for an expanded clone.

J: TRBJ2-2; size: once; V: TRBV9; length: 17; D: TRBD1; DNA: TGTGCCAGCAGCGAGAGGGCGGACAGGGGTCACACCGGGGAGCTGTTTTTT; CDR3: CASSERADRGHTGELFF
J: TRBJ2-7; size: once; V: TRBV11-3; length: 15; D: TRBD1; DNA: TGTGCCAGCAGCGTAAACAGGGACAGGAGCTACGAGCAGTACTTC; CDR3: CASSVNRDRSYEQYF
J: TRBJ1-2; size: once; V: TRBV6-1; length: 19; D: TRBD1; DNA: TGTGCCAGCAGTGAAGTTGGGCGACAGGGATTCTTCTCTAACTATGGCTACACCTTC; CDR3: CASSEVGRQGFFSNYGYTF
J: TRBJ1-6; size: -; V: TRBV6-5; length: 14; D: TRBD1; DNA: TGTGCCAGCAGCCTGGAACAGGGGCCCTCACCCCTCCACTTT; CDR3: CASSLEQGPSPLHF
J: TRBJ2-6; size: -; V: TRBV7-5; length: 16; D: -; DNA: TGTGCCAGAAGCCCGATAGGGGTTTCTGGGGCCAACGTCCTGACTTTC; CDR3: CARSPIGVSGANVLTF
J: TRBJ1-2; size: -; V: TRBV6-5; length: 15; D: TRBD1; DNA: TGTGCCACCGTCAGACAGGGGGCCAGGATCTATGGCTACACCTTC; CDR3: CATVRQGARIYGYTF
J: TRBJ1-1; size: -; V: TRBV5-1; length: 17; D: TRBD1; DNA: TGCGCCAGCAGCTTGGGGGACAGGTCCATCATGAACACTGAAGCTTTCTTT; CDR3: CASSLGDRSIMNTEAFF
J: TRBJ1-2; size: -; V: TRBV7-6; length: 13; D: -; DNA: TGTGCCAGCAGCTCCGGACAAAGATATGGCTACACCTTC; CDR3: CASSSGQRYGYTF
J: TRBJ2-7; size: -; V: TRBV5-1; length: 14; D: -; DNA: TGCGCCAGCAGGTTGCGGGACAGCTCCTACGAGCAGTACTTC; CDR3: CASRLRDSSYEQYF
J: TRBJ2-1; size: -; V: TRBV2; length: 12; D: TRBD1; DNA: TGTGCCAGCAGGACAGGGATCGATGAGCAGTTCTTC; CDR3: CASRTGIDEQFF
J: TRBJ1-1; size: -; V: TRBV18; length: 14; D: TRBD1; DNA: TGTGCCAGCTCACCGACAGGGGGCTACACTGAAGCTTTCTTT; CDR3: CASSPTGGYTEAFF
J: TRBJ1-2; size: -; V: TRBV19; length: 19; D: -; DNA: TGTGCCAGTAGTGGTAAAAGGGGGATCCGCGCCGGTCTGGGCTATGGCTACACCTTC; CDR3: CASSGKRGIRAGLGYGYTF
J: TRBJ1-3; size: -; V: TRBV21-1; length: 17; D: -; DNA: TGTGCCATCAACCCCCAGAGGGATAATTGCTCTGGAAACACCATATATTTT; CDR3: CAINPQRDNCSGNTIYF
J: TRBJ1-6; size: -; V: TRBV5-4; length: 17; D: TRBD1; DNA: TGTGCCAGCAGCTCTGATTCAGCAGGACAGGGGGGTTCACCCCTCCACTTT; CDR3: CASSSDSAGQGGSPLHF
J: TRBJ2-5; size: -; V: TRBV5-1; length: 15; D: TRBD1; DNA: TGCGCCAGCAACTCCGGGACAGGGGGCTCGGAGACCCAGTACTTC; CDR3: CASNSGTGGSETQYF
J: TRBJ2-5; size: once; V: TRBV4-1; length: 15; D: TRBD1; DNA: TGCGCCAGCAGCCTAGGGACAGGGGGCGTGAAGACCCAGTACTTC; CDR3: CASSLGTGGVKTQYF
J: TRBJ2-1; size: -; V: TRBV7-9; length: 13; D: -; DNA: TGTGCCAGCAGCTTATCTGGGGGCCGGGAGCAGTTCTTC; CDR3: CASSLSGGREQFF
J: TRBJ2-2; size: -; V: TRBV11-3; length: 17; D: TRBD1; DNA: TGTGCCAGCAGCTTAGGGGTCGGGACAGTGAACACCGGGGAGCTGTTTTTT; CDR3: CASSLGVGTVNTGELFF
J: TRBJ1-2; size: -; V: TRBV5-1; length: 14; D: TRBD1; DNA: TGCGCCAGCAGAAATGGACAGGGGCGGTGGGGCTACACCTTC; CDR3: CASRNGQGRWGYTF
J: TRBJ1-1; size: -; V: TRBV24-1; length: 20; D: TRBD1; DNA: TGTGCCACCAGTGACAGTATGCCTCCGGGACAGCAAATGCGGAACACTGAAGCTTTCTTT; CDR3: CATSDSMPPGQQMRNTEAFF
J: TRBJ1-2; size: -; V: TRBV4-2; length: 15; D: TRBD1; DNA: TGTGCCAGCAGCGACCGGACAGGGGGCGCCGATGGCTACACCTTC; CDR3: CASSDRTGGADGYTF
J: TRBJ1-2; size: -; V: TRBV4-1; length: 16; D: TRBD1; DNA: TGCGCCAGCAGCCAAGACACGGGGACAGGGGACTATGGCTACACCTTC; CDR3: CASSQDTGTGDYGYTF
J: TRBJ1-6; size: -; V: TRBV28; length: 13; D: -; DNA: TGTGCCAGCAGACAGGCTGATAATTCACCCCTCCACTTT; CDR3: CASRQADNSPLHF
J: TRBJ1-1; size: -; V: TRBV27; length: 13; D: TRBD1; DNA: TGTGCCAGCATCAAGGGACAGGGCGTTGAAGCTTTCTTT; CDR3: CASIKGQGVEAFF
J: TRBJ2-7; size: -; V: TRBV11-2; length: 17; D: TRBD2; DNA: TGTGCCAGCAGCTTAGGCGGGCGCTGGGGGGGAACCTACGAGCAGTACTTC; CDR3: CASSLGGRWGGTYEQYF
J: TRBJ1-1; size: -; V: TRBV5-1; length: 15; D: -; DNA: TGCGCCAGCAGCTTGGTAGGCAGGGGTCAAACTGAAGCTTTCTTT; CDR3: CASSLVGRGQTEAFF
J: TRBJ1-2; size: -; V: TRBV19; length: 13; D: TRBD1; DNA: TGTGCCAGTAGTAGCGGGGACAGACTCGGCTACACCTTC; CDR3: CASSSGDRLGYTF
J: TRBJ2-3; size: -; V: TRBV29-1; length: 12; D: -; DNA: TGCAGCGTTGAGCAGGGGTGGGATACGCAGTATTTT; CDR3: CSVEQGWDTQYF
J: TRBJ1-2; size: -; V: TRBV19; length: 15; D: TRBD1; DNA: TGTGCCAGTCGCGCGGGACAGGGCCTCGGCTATGGCTACACCTTC; CDR3: CASRAGQGLGYGYTF
J: TRBJ1-5; size: -; V: TRBV10-1; length: 13; D: -; DNA: TGCGCCAGCAGTGAACAGGCGAATCAGCCCCAGCATTTT; CDR3: CASSEQANQPQHF
J: TRBJ1-5; size: -; V: TRBV27; length: 15; D: -; DNA: TGTGCCAGCAGCCGGGGGGGGCAAAGCAATCAGCCCCAGCATTTT; CDR3: CASSRGGQSNQPQHF
J: TRBJ1-2; size: -; V: TRBV7-9; length: 13; D: -; DNA: TGTGCCAGCAGCCGGGGTCCATACTATGGCTACACCTTC; CDR3: CASSRGPYYGYTF
J: TRBJ2-2; size: -; V: TRBV19; length: 16; D: TRBD1; DNA: TGTGCCAGTAGTATACGAGGGACAGGGGGTACCGGGGAGCTGTTTTTT; CDR3: CASSIRGTGGTGELFF
J: TRBJ2-7; size: -; V: TRBV6-5; length: 13; D: TRBD1; DNA: TGTGCCAGCAGTTACTCCGGGGACAGGAGGCAGTACTTC; CDR3: CASSYSGDRRQYF
J: TRBJ2-7; size: -; V: TRBV18; length: 15; D: TRBD1; DNA: TGTGCCAGCTCACTAACCGGGACAGGGGGCTACGAGCAGTACTTC; CDR3: CASSLTGTGGYEQYF
J: TRBJ1-1; size: -; V: TRBV30; length: 15; D: TRBD1; DNA: TGTGCCTGGAACAATGCAGGGACAGGGGGCACTGAAGCTTTCTTT; CDR3: CAWNNAGTGGTEAFF
J: TRBJ2-3; size: few; V: TRBV25-1; length: 14; D: -; DNA: TGTGCCAGCAGTGACAGGGGCCTCACAGATACGCAGTATTTT; CDR3: CASSDRGLTDTQYF
J: TRBJ2-3; size: -; V: TRBV30; length: 13; D: -; DNA: TGTGCCTGGCTGGGGGCGCACACAGATACGCAGTATTTT; CDR3: CAWLGAHTDTQYF
J: TRBJ2-7; size: -; V: TRBV10-3; length: 12; D: -; DNA: TGTGCCATCAGCCAGGGTTATGACGAGCAGTACTTC; CDR3: CAISQGYDEQYF
J: TRBJ1-4; size: -; V: TRBV28; length: 15; D: TRBD1; DNA: TGTGCCAGCAGTTGGGGTGGGACAGGGAACGAAAAACTGTTTTTT; CDR3: CASSWGGTGNEKLFF
J: TRBJ1-1; size: once; V: TRBV6-5; length: 14; D: TRBD1; DNA: TGTGCCAGCAGTTACGGACAGGGGGCGACTGAAGCTTTCTTT; CDR3: CASSYGQGATEAFF
J: TRBJ1-1; size: -; V: TRBV4-1; length: 15; D: TRBD1; DNA: TGCGCCAGCAGCCAAGAGACAGGGTATAACACTGAAGCTTTCTTT; CDR3: CASSQETGYNTEAFF
J: TRBJ1-4; size: -; V: TRBV27; length: 15; D: -; DNA: TGTGCCAGCAGTTTTTGGGGGGAGGCATTTGAAAAACTGTTTTTT; CDR3: CASSFWGEAFEKLFF
J: TRBJ1-4; size: once; V: TRBV27; length: 13; D: -; DNA: TGTGCCAGCAGCACAGGGTTTTATGAAAAACTGTTTTTT; CDR3: CASSTGFYEKLFF
J: TRBJ1-4; size: -; V: TRBV30; length: 16; D: TRBD1; DNA: TGTGCCTGGGGCCGACACGCGACAGGGACACCTGAAAAACTGTTTTTT; CDR3: CAWGRHATGTPEKLFF
J: TRBJ1-4; size: -; V: TRBV5-1; length: 15; D: TRBD1; DNA: TGCGCCAGCAGTTTTACCAGGGGGGTAGGTGAAAAACTGTTTTTT; CDR3: CASSFTRGVGEKLFF
J: TRBJ2-1; size: -; V: TRBV15; length: 15; D: -; DNA: TGTGCCACCAGCATCGGTCAGGGACATTACAATGAGCAGTTCTTC; CDR3: CATSIGQGHYNEQFF
J: TRBJ1-1; size: -; V: TRBV6-6; length: 14; D: -; DNA: TGTGCCAGCAGCAGCGGGACACCCGCCACTGAAGCTTTCTTT; CDR3: CASSSGTPATEAFF
J: TRBJ2-7; size: -; V: TRBV18; length: 18; D: -; DNA: TGTGCCAGCTCACCGTTCTCTCCGCTGGGAAGCGACTACTACGAGCAGTACTTC; CDR3: CASSPFSPLGSDYYEQYF
J: TRBJ2-3; size: -; V: TRBV19; length: 13; D: TRBD2; DNA: TGTGCCAGTAGCCTACCATCGGGAGGAATGCAGTATTTT; CDR3: CASSLPSGGMQYF
J: TRBJ1-1; size: -; V: TRBV5-4; length: 15; D: TRBD1; DNA: TGTGCCAGCAGCCGACAGGACAGGAAGAACACTGAAGCTTTCTTT; CDR3: CASSRQDRKNTEAFF
J: TRBJ2-7; size: -; V: TRBV11-2; length: 14; D: -; DNA: TGTGCCAGCAGCTTCTTTACAGGGACCTACGAGCAGTACTTC; CDR3: CASSFFTGTYEQYF
J: TRBJ1-2; size: -; V: TRBV24-1; length: 14; D: TRBD1; DNA: TGTGCCACCAGCGGGACAGGGGGAGGCTATGGCTACACCTTC; CDR3: CATSGTGGGYGYTF